The sequence of this T cell receptor beta chain was determined in a study of T cell changes during pregnancy in multiple sclerosis (dated by TCRdb to the late 2010s). A note on the overall study: In women with multiple sclerosis, the researchers looked at how the T cell repertoire shifted as pregnancy progressed.

Note on this clone: The antigen this receptor binds is unknown. Base qualities were left out, and no much larger clone turns up one base away.

Library creation used the immunoSEQ multiplex PCR assay. The source is immuneACCESS, and TCRdb retained only in-frame sequences with V and J called. Part of the clones is not carried over; for the studies checked, unresolved V genes explain less than half of this, and the remainder is unexplained. Here the sample has just over 35,000 clones; approximately 93% occur a single time. Jointly, the top ten make up roughly 0.39% of the sample. CDR3 length: 15 amino acids, cysteine to phenylalanine. The sequence is cut down to CDR3 DNA, 45 bases in frame from base 1. V loses 0 bases, J loses 3 bases, and the germline ends lie 8 bases apart. CDR1 MNHEY and CDR2 SVGAGI were looked up in the germline V gene.

This TCR was recovered from a female donor with multiple sclerosis, enrolled in a pregnancy study. The V and J genes are TRBV6-5 and TRBJ2-2; the best D guess is TRBD1, with 6 bases matching. Sequenced here: CD4+ T cells from peripheral blood mononuclear cells, sampled in the first trimester of pregnancy. The encoded CDR3 is CASSYSGADTGELFF. The sequence in DNA is TGTGCCAGCAGTTACTCGGGGGCGGACACCGGGGAGCTGTTTTTT.